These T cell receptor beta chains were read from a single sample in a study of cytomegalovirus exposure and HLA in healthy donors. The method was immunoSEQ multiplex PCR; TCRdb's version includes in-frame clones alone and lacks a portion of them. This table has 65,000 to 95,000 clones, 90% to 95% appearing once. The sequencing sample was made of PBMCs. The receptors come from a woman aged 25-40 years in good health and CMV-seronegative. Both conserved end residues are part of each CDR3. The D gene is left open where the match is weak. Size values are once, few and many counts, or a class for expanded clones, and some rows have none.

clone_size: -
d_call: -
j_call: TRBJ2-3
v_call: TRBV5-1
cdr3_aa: CASSFQVTDTQYF
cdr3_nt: TGCGCCAGCAGCTTTCAGGTTACAGATACGCAGTATTTT

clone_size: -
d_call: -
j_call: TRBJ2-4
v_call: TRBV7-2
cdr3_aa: CASSLVGSGDIQYF
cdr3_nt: TGTGCCAGCAGCTTAGTAGGTTCAGGGGACATTCAGTACTTC

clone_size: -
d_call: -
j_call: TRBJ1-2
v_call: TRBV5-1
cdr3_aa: CASSLAESNYGYTF
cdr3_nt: TGCGCCAGCAGCTTGGCCGAGTCTAACTATGGCTACACCTTC

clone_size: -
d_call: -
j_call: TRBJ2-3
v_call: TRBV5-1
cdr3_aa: CASSGGARGTDTQYF
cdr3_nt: TGCGCCAGCAGTGGCGGGGCACGGGGCACAGATACGCAGTATTTT

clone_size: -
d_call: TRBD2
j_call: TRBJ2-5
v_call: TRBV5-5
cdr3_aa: CASTLGGDHQETQYF
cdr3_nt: TGTGCCAGCACCCTGGGGGGGGACCACCAAGAGACCCAGTACTTC

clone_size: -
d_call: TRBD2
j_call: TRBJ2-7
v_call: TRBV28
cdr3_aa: CASSSTSGNNEQYF
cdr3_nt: TGTGCCAGCAGTTCAACTAGCGGGAACAACGAGCAGTACTTC

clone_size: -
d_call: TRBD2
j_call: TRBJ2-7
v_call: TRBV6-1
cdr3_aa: CASIRTSGSYEQYF
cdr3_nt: TGTGCCAGCATAAGGACTAGCGGATCATACGAGCAGTACTTC

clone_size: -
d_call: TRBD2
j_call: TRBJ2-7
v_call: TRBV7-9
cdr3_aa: CASSRLAGGVYEQYF
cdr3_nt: TGTGCCAGCAGCCGACTAGCGGGAGGGGTCTACGAGCAGTACTTC

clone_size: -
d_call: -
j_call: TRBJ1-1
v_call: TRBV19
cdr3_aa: CASKLPEGEAFF
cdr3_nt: TGTGCCAGTAAGCTCCCCGAAGGAGAGGCTTTCTTT

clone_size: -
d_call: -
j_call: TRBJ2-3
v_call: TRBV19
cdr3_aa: CASSTHRGSTDTQYF
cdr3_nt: TGTGCCAGTAGTACTCATAGGGGGAGCACAGATACGCAGTATTTT

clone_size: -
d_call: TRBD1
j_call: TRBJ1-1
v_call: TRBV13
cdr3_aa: CASSSGTGMNTEAFF
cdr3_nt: TGTGCCAGCAGCTCCGGGACAGGGATGAACACTGAAGCTTTCTTT

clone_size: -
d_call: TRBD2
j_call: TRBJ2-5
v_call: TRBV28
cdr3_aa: CASSPLRGGQETQYF
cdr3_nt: TGTGCCAGCAGTCCCCTTCGCGGGGGACAAGAGACCCAGTACTTC

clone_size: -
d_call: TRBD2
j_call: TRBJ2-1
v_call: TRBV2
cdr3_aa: CASSEERGDEQFF
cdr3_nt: TGTGCCAGCAGTGAAGAGCGGGGAGATGAGCAGTTCTTC

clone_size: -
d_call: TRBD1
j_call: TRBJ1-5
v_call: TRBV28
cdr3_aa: CASSFQDRGNQPQHF
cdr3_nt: TGTGCCAGCAGTTTCCAGGACAGGGGCAATCAGCCCCAGCATTTT

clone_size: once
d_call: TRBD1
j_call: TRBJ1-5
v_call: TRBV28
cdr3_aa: CASSLSLTRGRGYQPQHF
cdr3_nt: TGTGCCAGCAGTTTATCCTTAACTAGGGGGCGCGGGTATCAGCCCCAGCATTTT

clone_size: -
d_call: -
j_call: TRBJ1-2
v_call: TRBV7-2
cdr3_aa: CASSLYAWGGRGYTF
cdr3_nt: TGTGCCAGCAGCTTATACGCCTGGGGCGGAAGAGGCTACACCTTC

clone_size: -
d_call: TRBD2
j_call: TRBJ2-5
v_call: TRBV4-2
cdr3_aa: CASSQAGGSETQYF
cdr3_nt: TGTGCCAGCAGCCAAGCGGGGGGGTCAGAGACCCAGTACTTC

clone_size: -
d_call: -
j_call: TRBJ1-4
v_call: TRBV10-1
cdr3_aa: CASRQGGDEKLFF
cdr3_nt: TGCGCCAGCAGGCAGGGAGGGGATGAAAAACTGTTTTTT

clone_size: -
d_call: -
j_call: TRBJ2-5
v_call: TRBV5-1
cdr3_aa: CASSSYQETQYF
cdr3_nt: TGCGCCAGCAGCTCGTACCAAGAGACCCAGTACTTC

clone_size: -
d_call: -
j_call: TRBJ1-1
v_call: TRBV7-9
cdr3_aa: CASSFLTRGTEAFF
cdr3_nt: TGTGCCAGCAGCTTCCTCACCCGCGGCACTGAAGCTTTCTTT

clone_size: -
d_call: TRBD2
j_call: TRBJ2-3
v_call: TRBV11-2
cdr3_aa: CASSPRLAGGGGDTQYF
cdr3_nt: TGTGCCAGCAGCCCGAGACTAGCGGGCGGGGGGGGAGATACGCAGTATTTT

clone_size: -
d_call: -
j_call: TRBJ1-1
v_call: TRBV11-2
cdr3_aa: CASSLTRETEAFF
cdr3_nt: TGTGCCAGCAGCTTGACCAGGGAAACTGAAGCTTTCTTT

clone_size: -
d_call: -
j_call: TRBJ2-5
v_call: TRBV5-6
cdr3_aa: CASSPLGGTATETQYF
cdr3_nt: TGTGCCAGCAGCCCGCTGGGCGGGACGGCCACGGAGACCCAGTACTTC

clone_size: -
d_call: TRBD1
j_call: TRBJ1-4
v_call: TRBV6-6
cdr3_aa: CASGTGDPSGEKLFF
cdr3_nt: TGTGCCAGCGGGACAGGGGACCCTTCGGGTGAAAAACTGTTTTTT

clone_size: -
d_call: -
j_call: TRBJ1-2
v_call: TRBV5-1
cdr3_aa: CASSRPPGSGGNYGYTF
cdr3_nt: TGCGCCAGCAGTCGTCCGCCGGGATCAGGAGGAAACTATGGCTACACCTTC

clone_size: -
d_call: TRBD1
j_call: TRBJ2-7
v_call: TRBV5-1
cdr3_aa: CASSLTGQATYEQYF
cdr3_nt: TGCGCCAGCAGCTTAACCGGACAGGCTACCTACGAGCAGTACTTC

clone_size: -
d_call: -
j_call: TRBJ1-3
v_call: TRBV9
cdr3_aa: CASSVYGGSDTIYF
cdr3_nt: TGTGCCAGCAGCGTATACGGAGGTTCGGACACCATATATTTT

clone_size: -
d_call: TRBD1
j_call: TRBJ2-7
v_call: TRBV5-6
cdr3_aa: CASSFFDRAYEQYF
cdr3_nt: TGTGCCAGCAGCTTCTTCGACAGGGCCTACGAGCAGTACTTC

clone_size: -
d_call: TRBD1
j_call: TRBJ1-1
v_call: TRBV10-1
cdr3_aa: CASSAGQPNTEAFF
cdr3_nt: TGCGCCAGCAGTGCGGGACAGCCTAACACTGAAGCTTTCTTT

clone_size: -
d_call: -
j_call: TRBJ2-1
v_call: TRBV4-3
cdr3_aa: CASSQGIGTSSEQFF
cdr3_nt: TGCGCCAGCAGCCAGGGGATCGGGACATCCTCTGAGCAGTTCTTC

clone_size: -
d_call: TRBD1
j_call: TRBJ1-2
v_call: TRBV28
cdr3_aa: CASTGQTNKATF
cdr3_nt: TGTGCCAGCACGGGACAGACGAACAAGGCCACCTTC

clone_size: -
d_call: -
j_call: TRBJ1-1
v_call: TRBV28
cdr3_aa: CASTAPPSPTGLGTEAFF
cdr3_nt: TGTGCCAGCACCGCACCCCCCTCCCCAACAGGGTTGGGCACTGAAGCTTTCTTT

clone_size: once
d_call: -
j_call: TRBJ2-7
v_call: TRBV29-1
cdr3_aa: CSAAGDTYEQYF
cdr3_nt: TGCAGCGCTGCAGGGGATACTTACGAGCAGTACTTC

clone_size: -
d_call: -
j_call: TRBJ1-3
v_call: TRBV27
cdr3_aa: CASSSRGPGNTIYF
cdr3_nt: TGTGCCAGCAGTTCACGGGGTCCTGGAAACACCATATATTTT

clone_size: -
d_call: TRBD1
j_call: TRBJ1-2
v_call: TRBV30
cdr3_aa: CAWRARRGRDGYTF
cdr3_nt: TGTGCCTGGAGAGCCCGGAGGGGGCGGGATGGCTACACCTTC

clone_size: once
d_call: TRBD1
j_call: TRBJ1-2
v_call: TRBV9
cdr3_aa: CASSAQQGAAGYTF
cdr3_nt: TGTGCCAGCAGCGCCCAACAGGGGGCGGCTGGCTACACCTTC

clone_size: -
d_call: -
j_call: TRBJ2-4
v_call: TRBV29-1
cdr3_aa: CSVRRTEKNIQYF
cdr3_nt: TGCAGCGTTCGAAGGACAGAGAAAAACATTCAGTACTTC

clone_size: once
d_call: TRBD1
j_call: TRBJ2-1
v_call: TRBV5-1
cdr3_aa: CASRGGGGLTFNEQFF
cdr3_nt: TGCGCCAGCAGAGGGGGCGGCGGGCTGACCTTCAATGAGCAGTTCTTC

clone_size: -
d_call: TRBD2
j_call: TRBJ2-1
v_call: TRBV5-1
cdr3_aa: CASSLVPPSGGAITDNEQFF
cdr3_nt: TGCGCCAGCAGCTTGGTCCCTCCCAGCGGGGGGGCCATTACCGACAATGAGCAGTTCTTC